Listed below are T cell receptor beta chains from one sample, sequenced in a study of control samples from healthy donors and cancer patients. Assay used: immunoSEQ multiplex PCR; TCRdb lists only in-frame clones, some missing. The sample carries some 150,000 clones, around 94% recorded once. Material for sequencing was blood. All receptors derive from a man aged 35-49 years in good health. Each CDR3 is given without its conserved first and last residue. The order of the fields is V gene, CDR3 protein.

TRBV5-4,ASSLPDRQRSTEAF
TRBV3-1/TRBV3-2,ASSRQGGIQPQH
TRBV5-1,ASSLGNEKLF
TRBV5-1,ASSLSAGAGANVLT
TRBV6-5,ASSYGPTQETQY
TRBV5-1,ASSPLLNTEAF
TRBV7-3,ASSHGTGYNEQF
TRBV6-1,ASSELMNTGELF
TRBV28,ASRGAERPSNQPQH
TRBV11-2,ASSPGASTDTQY